Below are 20 T cell receptor beta chains sequenced from a single sample in a study of blood T cells in healthy people across ages. It was with a sample-barcoded 5' primer and a J-beta primer mix that a second PCR of about 7 to 12 cycles was run. TCRdb re-called the 5' RACE reads through MiXCR, storing one row per CDR3 protein. Of 600,000 or so distinct CDR3 sequences in the sample, about 30% were seen once. Sequencing used blood. These receptors all stem from an elderly woman in good health.

The rearrangement joins TRBV19 to TRBJ2-4; TRBD1 is a possible D gene (5 bases). Trimming removed 3 bases at V and 4 bases at J, with 10 bases between. Germline-derived CDR1 and CDR2 are LNHDA and SQIVND (reference sequence). The CDR3 contains 14 residues. The CDR3 here is CASSMRTTKNIQYF. The CDR3, as DNA: TGTGCCAGTAGTATGAGGACAACGAAAAACATTCAGTACTTC.

This clonotype has only a few counts. Given a much more abundant clone one base away, this may be a read error. The chain carries TRBV7-3 and TRBJ2-5; D not certain. The germline V gene has CDR1 SGHTA and CDR2 FQGTGA. With 5 bases removed from V and 11 bases from J, the gap between germline ends came to 15 bases. The CDR3 totals 12 residues. CDR3 residues: CASSIDHNEQYF. In nucleotides, the CDR3 is TGTGCCAGCAGCATTGACCACAATGAGCAGTACTTC.

The table lists this clonotype with many counts. This rearrangement joins TRBV12-3 or TRBV12-4 to TRBJ1-2; D uncertain. V was cut by 3 bases and J by 2 bases, with 13 bases left in between. This CDR3 spans 15 amino acids. The CDR3 sequence is CASSFSSAENYGYTF. CDR3 bases: TGTGCCAGCAGTTTTTCAAGCGCTGAGAACTATGGCTACACCTTC.

V usage is TRBV20-1 and J usage is TRBJ1-1; no clear D. Germline V gives CDR1 DFQATT, CDR2 SNEGSKA (reference sequence). V dropped 8 bases and J dropped 7 bases, with 11 bases sitting between them. The CDR3 spans 10 residues. DNA for the CDR3: TGCAGTACTAACCAGGTTGAAGCTTTCTTT. Its protein is CSTNQVEAFF.

This chain connects TRBV28 to TRBJ2-1, with D possibly called TRBD1 or TRBD2 (6 bases each). V was clipped by 8 bases and J by 6 bases, with 20 bases between them. The germline V gene has CDR1 MDHEN and CDR2 SYDVKM. The CDR3 extends over 15 amino acids. In DNA, the CDR3 is TGTGCCAGCGCTGGGGGCGGGACTCACTTCAATGAGCAGTTCTTC. This codes for CASAGGGTHFNEQFF.

This clonotype was counted at least ten times. V is TRBV20-1 and J is TRBJ1-2; 8 positions match TRBD1. This CDR3 comprises 15 residues. Germline V lookup: CDR1 DFQATT, CDR2 SNEGSKA (reference sequence). The trim removed 3 bases at V and 0 bases at J, leaving 6 bases unmatched. The CDR3: CSASPTGGTNYGYTF. In DNA, the CDR3 is TGCAGTGCTAGCCCAACAGGGGGGACTAACTATGGCTACACCTTC.

The gene calls are TRBV7-2 and TRBJ2-1; TRBD2 matches at 7 bases. Trimming cost V 8 bases and J 3 bases; bases outside gene matches: 7. Germline V gene lookup returns CDR1 SGHTA and CDR2 FQGNSA. The CDR3 is 14 amino acids. The chain's CDR3 is CASGEGVLYNEQFF. In DNA form, the CDR3 reads TGTGCCAGCGGGGAGGGAGTCCTCTACAATGAGCAGTTCTTC.

The J gene is TRBJ2-7, the V gene TRBV20-1; TRBD1 matches at 9 bases. The CDR3 is 15 amino acids. CDR1 is DFQATT and CDR2 is SNEGSKA in the germline V gene (reference sequence). Trimming removed 4 bases from V and 2 bases from J; junction bases left unmatched: 9. The CDR3 protein is CSAITGTGTPYEQYF. In nucleotides, the CDR3 is TGCAGTGCTATCACCGGGACAGGGACCCCCTACGAGCAGTACTTC.

This clonotype was picked up many times. The chain joins TRBV5-4 to TRBJ1-2, with D unresolved. The CDR3 runs 12 residues. CDR1 SGHNT and CDR2 YYREEE come from the germline V gene (reference sequence). The V end was cut by 0 bases, the J end by 6 bases, with 6 bases between. CDR3 amino acids: CASSLAQDGYTF. The CDR3 DNA is TGTGCCAGCAGCTTGGCCCAGGATGGCTACACCTTC.

The table lists this clonotype with a count of one. V is TRBV7-9 and J is TRBJ2-5; weak D call: TRBD1 (6 bases). The J call may be incorrect, as the DNA end agrees better with TRBJ2-7. Per germline, CDR1 SEHNR and CDR2 FQNEAQ (reference sequence). The CDR3 loop spans 14 amino acids. The CDR3 spells CASSPTGYNYEQYF. CDR3 in DNA: TGTGCCAGCAGCCCTACAGGGTACAACTACGAGCAGTACTTC.

V is TRBV7-2 and J is TRBJ2-1, with TRBD2 matching over 10 bases. Germline values: CDR1 SGHTA, CDR2 FQGNSA. Trimming took 5 bases from V and 4 from J; bases not matched to a gene: 8. This CDR3 has 16 amino acids. CDR3 bases: TGTGCCAGCAGCCCGCGAGCGGGGGGGTTTTACAATGAGCAGTTCTTC. Its translation: CASSPRAGGFYNEQFF.

Only a few counts were recorded for this clonotype. The chain joins TRBV28 to TRBJ1-5, with 9 bases identical to TRBD1. CDR3 length: 17 residues. CDR1 is MDHEN, CDR2 SYDVKM, per germline. Losses at the gene ends were 5 bases for V and 3 bases for J; bases not matched to a gene: 11. The CDR3 here is CASSPEQGAGNNQPQHF. As DNA, the CDR3 is TGTGCCAGCAGTCCGGAACAGGGGGCAGGGAACAATCAGCCCCAGCATTTT.

This clonotype was found many times. This sequence joins TRBV10-3 and TRBJ2-7; TRBD1 is a possible D gene (6 bases). The CDR3 has 13 amino acids. V was shortened by 10 bases and J by 7 bases, with 20 bases between the two germline ends. Germline values: CDR1 ENHRY, CDR2 SYGVKD. CDR3 sequence: CATLTDRSREQYF. The CDR3 DNA follows: TGTGCCACACTGACTGACAGGTCCCGGGAGCAGTACTTC.

There are a few counts of this clonotype. V gene TRBV7-8 combines with J gene TRBJ1-4; D gene uncertain. Germline CDR1 is SGHVS and CDR2 is FQNEAQ. V was trimmed by 5 bases and J by 7 bases, leaving 11 bases between them. The CDR3 has 13 amino acids. CDR3 nucleotides: TGTGCCAGCAGCCCGGCGGGAAGTGAAAAACTGTTTTTT. It yields the protein CASSPAGSEKLFF.

CDR3 region: CASRMTSGGPSSYNEQYF. The CDR3 DNA reads as TGTGCCAGCAGGATGACTAGCGGGGGGCCGTCCTCCTACAATGAGCAGTACTTC. The V call is TRBV6-1, the J call TRBJ2-1, with 13 bases identical to TRBD2. The DNA end lines up better with TRBJ2-7; the J call may be wrong. CDR3 length: 18 residues. The germline V gene has CDR1 MNHNS and CDR2 SASEGT.

V usage is TRBV9 and J usage is TRBJ2-1, with TRBD2 identical over 9 bases. Germline-derived CDR1 and CDR2 are SGDLS and YYNGEE. The CDR3 totals 15 residues. Trimming cost V 4 bases and J 5 bases; bases outside gene matches: 7. Written as DNA, the CDR3 is TGTGCCAGCAGCCTCCGCGGGGGGGCTAACAATGAGCAGTTCTTC. Its translation: CASSLRGGANNEQFF.

Remarks on this clonotype: A much larger clonotype is one base distant, so this may be a read error. The V and J genes are TRBV6-2 or TRBV6-3 and TRBJ1-2, with D perhaps TRBD1 (6 bases). Germline V gene lookup returns CDR1 MNHEY and CDR2 SVGEGT. CDR3 length: 11 residues. The CDR3 nucleotides read TGTGCCAGCAGTCAACAGGGAGGCTGCACCTTC. It encodes CASSQQGGCTF.

The chain recombines TRBV3-1 with TRBJ2-7; 8 nucleotides align to TRBD1. Germline CDR1 LGHDT, CDR2 YNNKEL (reference sequence). CDR3 length equals 15 residues. The trim removed 1 base at V and 0 bases at J, leaving 2 bases unmatched. The CDR3 nucleotides read TGTGCCAGCAGCCAAGTTGGGACAGGCTCCTACGAGCAGTACTTC. Encoded protein: CASSQVGTGSYEQYF.

This clonotype was seen a handful of times. The gene calls are TRBV5-1 and TRBJ1-4, with D perhaps matching TRBD1 (6 bases). Between the trimmed V and J ends, which lost 2 bases and 4 bases, there was a span of 12 bases. The CDR3 contains 15 residues. Germline lookup yields CDR1 SGHRS and CDR2 YFSETQ. CDR3 region: CASSLGQYRNEKLFF. The CDR3 DNA reads as TGCGCCAGCAGCTTAGGACAGTACCGTAATGAAAAACTGTTTTTT.

This clonotype was recorded many times. This chain links TRBV6-1 with TRBJ2-5, with 12 bases that match TRBD2. This CDR3 region has 16 residues. The germline CDR1 and CDR2 sequences are MNHNS and SASEGT. V was clipped by 4 bases and J by 4 bases; unmatched bases: 7. CDR3 residues: CASSGLAGGMRETQYF. CDR3 nucleotides: TGTGCCAGCAGTGGGCTAGCGGGGGGGATGAGAGAGACCCAGTACTTC.